This is a list of T cell receptor beta chains from one sample in a study of CD8 T cells in ankylosing spondylitis. One entry per CDR3 protein, called by TCRdb with MiXCR from the 5' RACE reads. The table lists approximately 200,000 distinct CDR3 sequences, 9.5% to 15% of them singletons. Sequenced input: blood, either unsorted or a sorted T cell fraction (not recorded which). These receptors were taken from a male donor with ankylosing spondylitis or in good health (not recorded which). CDR3s include the opening cysteine and the closing phenylalanine or tryptophan. A D gene is named only where the DNA matches it firmly. The size of a clone is reported for some rows only, either as once, few or many, or as a class for expanded clones.

>TRBJ2-7|.|TRBV7-9|few
TGTGCCAGCAGCTTACCCACTAGATTCTCCTACGAGCAGTACTTC
CASSLPTRFSYEQYF
>TRBJ2-1|.|TRBV12-3/TRBV12-4|few
TGTGCCAGCAGTTTCTCTCCCCCAGCGGACTCCTACAATGAGCAGTTCTTC
CASSFSPPADSYNEQFF
>TRBJ1-6|TRBD1|TRBV5-6|.
TGTGCCAGCAGCTTGGGACAGGGTCTGTCACCCCTCCACTTT
CASSLGQGLSPLHF
>TRBJ2-7|TRBD1|TRBV19|.
TGTGCCAGTAGTATGGGGACAGGTCGGACTATCTACGAGCAGTACTTC
CASSMGTGRTIYEQYF
>TRBJ2-7|.|TRBV20-1|.
TGCAGTGCTCCGAGCCTTTATTGGTCCTACGAGCAGTACTTC
CSAPSLYWSYEQYF
>TRBJ2-7|.|TRBV3-1|.
TGTGCCAGCAGCCCACGGACGGTTTCCTACGAGCAGTACTTC
CASSPRTVSYEQYF
>TRBJ2-7|TRBD2|TRBV2|.
TGTGCCACCCCGGGGGGGCCGAACGAGCAGTACTTC
CATPGGPNEQYF
>TRBJ1-6|.|TRBV6-4|many
TGTGCCAGCAGTGACTCCTACAATTCACCCCTCCACTTT
CASSDSYNSPLHF
>TRBJ2-3|TRBD1|TRBV6-1|many
TGTGCCAGCAGCCAGGGACAGGTCGCTAGCACAGATACGCAGTATTTT
CASSQGQVASTDTQYF
>TRBJ1-1|.|TRBV27|.
TGTGCCAGCAGTTTGAGTCTGGGGGACACTGAAGCTTTCTTT
CASSLSLGDTEAFF
>TRBJ2-7|.|TRBV6-1|.
TGTGCCAGCAGTGATAGCTTGGCGGGGATATTAGCCTACGAGCAGCACTTC
CASSDSLAGILAYEQHF
>TRBJ1-4|TRBD1|TRBV5-1|few
TGCGCCAGCAGCTTGGGACAGGGGGCATATGAAAAACTGTTTTTT
CASSLGQGAYEKLFF
>TRBJ1-2|TRBD1|TRBV7-9|.
TGTGCCAGCAGCTTAGGACAGGGGGCGCGTAATGGCTACACCTTC
CASSLGQGARNGYTF
>TRBJ2-1|.|TRBV6-1|few
TGTGCCAGCAGTGAAGCCCCAGGGTCGGGGAGTGAGCAGTTCTTC
CASSEAPGSGSEQFF
>TRBJ1-2|TRBD1|TRBV7-9|few
TGTGCCAGCAGCTTAGGGGCCGGGACAGGGCATGGCTACACCTTC
CASSLGAGTGHGYTF
>TRBJ2-2|TRBD2|TRBV12-3/TRBV12-4|.
TGTGCCAGCGTCGAACTAGCGGGGACCGGGGAGCTGTTTTTT
CASVELAGTGELFF
>TRBJ2-1|TRBD2|TRBV3-1|.
TGTGCCAGCAGCGGACTAGCGGGCCGACCAGCTTCCAATGAGCAGTTCTTC
CASSGLAGRPASNEQFF
>TRBJ2-1|TRBD1|TRBV5-4|few
TGTGCCAGCAGCTTCGGACAGGGCCCATACAATGAGCAGTTCTTC
CASSFGQGPYNEQFF
>TRBJ2-1|TRBD2|TRBV5-1|many
TGCGCCAGCAGCCCTCGGACTAGCGGGGGGTTTAATGAGCAGTTCTTC
CASSPRTSGGFNEQFF
>TRBJ1-2|.|TRBV6-2/TRBV6-3|few
TGTGCCAGCAGCCTCTCCCGGGGTCATGGCTACACCTTC
CASSLSRGHGYTF
>TRBJ2-5|TRBD2|TRBV7-2|.
TGTGCCAGCAGCTTAGGAATGGGACTAGCGGGAGAGACCCAGTACTTC
CASSLGMGLAGETQYF
>TRBJ2-7|.|TRBV12-3/TRBV12-4|.
TGTGCCAGCAGGACTAGTCTCCACGAGCAGTACTTC
CASRTSLHEQYF